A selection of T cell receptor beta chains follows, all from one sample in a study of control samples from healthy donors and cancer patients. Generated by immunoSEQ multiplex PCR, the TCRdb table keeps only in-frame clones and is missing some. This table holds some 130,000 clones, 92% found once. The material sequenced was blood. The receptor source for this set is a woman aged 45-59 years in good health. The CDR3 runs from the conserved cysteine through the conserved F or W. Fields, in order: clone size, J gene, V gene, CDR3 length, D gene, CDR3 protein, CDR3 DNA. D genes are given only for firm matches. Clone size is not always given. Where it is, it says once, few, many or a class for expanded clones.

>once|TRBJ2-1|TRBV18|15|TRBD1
CASSPGTGQYNEQFF
TGTGCCAGCTCACCCGGGACAGGGCAGTACAATGAGCAGTTCTTC
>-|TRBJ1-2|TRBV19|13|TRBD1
CASSETGLYGYTF
TGTGCCAGTAGTGAGACAGGGCTGTATGGCTACACCTTC
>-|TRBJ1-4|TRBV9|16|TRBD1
CASSAQGAGTNEKLFF
TGTGCCAGCAGCGCCCAGGGGGCAGGAACTAATGAAAAACTGTTTTTT
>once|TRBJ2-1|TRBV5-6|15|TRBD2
CASSLGGLAYNEQFF
TGTGCCAGCAGCTTGGGTGGACTAGCGTACAATGAGCAGTTCTTC
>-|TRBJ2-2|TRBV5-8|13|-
CASRAKGTGELFF
TGTGCCAGCAGAGCGAAGGGGACCGGGGAGCTGTTTTTT
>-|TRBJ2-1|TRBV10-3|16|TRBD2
CAISESPSGRTAEQFF
TGTGCCATCAGTGAGTCGCCCAGCGGGAGGACAGCTGAGCAGTTCTTC
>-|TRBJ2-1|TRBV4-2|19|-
CASSQGTPGGGSSYNEQFF
TGTGCCAGCAGCCAAGGGACCCCGGGTGGGGGGAGCTCCTACAATGAGCAGTTCTTC
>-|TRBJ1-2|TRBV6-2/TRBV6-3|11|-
CASSYSAVYTF
TGTGCCAGCAGTTACTCGGCGGTCTACACCTTC
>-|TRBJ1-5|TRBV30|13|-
CAWSVDSNQPQHF
TGTGCCTGGAGTGTGGATAGCAATCAGCCCCAGCATTTT
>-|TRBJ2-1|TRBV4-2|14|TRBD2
CASSRTSGSNEQFF
TGTGCCAGCAGCCGGACTAGCGGGTCCAATGAGCAGTTCTTC
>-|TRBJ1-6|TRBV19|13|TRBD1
CASEFNQGGALHF
TGTGCCAGTGAATTCAATCAGGGGGGTGCCCTCCACTTT
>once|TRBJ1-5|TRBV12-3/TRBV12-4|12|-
CASSLAIQPQHF
TGTGCCAGCAGTTTGGCCATCCAGCCCCAGCATTTT
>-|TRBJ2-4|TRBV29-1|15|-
CSAIREILAKNIQYF
TGCAGCGCAATACGGGAAATACTAGCCAAAAACATTCAGTACTTC
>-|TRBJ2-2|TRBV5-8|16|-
CASSLVGRTNTGELFF
TGTGCCAGCAGCTTGGTCGGCAGAACGAACACCGGGGAGCTGTTTTTT
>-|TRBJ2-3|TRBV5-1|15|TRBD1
CASSPREGATDTQYF
TGCGCCAGCAGCCCCCGCGAGGGGGCGACAGATACGCAGTATTTT
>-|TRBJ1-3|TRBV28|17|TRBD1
CASSRTGTGYSGNTIYF
TGTGCCAGCAGTAGAACCGGGACAGGGTATTCCGGAAACACCATATATTTT
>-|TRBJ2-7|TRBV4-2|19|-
CASSHPLVGREGDTYEQYF
TGTGCCAGCAGCCACCCCCTCGTGGGAAGGGAAGGGGACACCTACGAGCAGTACTTC
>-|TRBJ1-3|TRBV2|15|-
CASRAVGASGNTIYF
TGTGCCAGCAGGGCCGTGGGGGCCTCTGGAAACACCATATATTTT
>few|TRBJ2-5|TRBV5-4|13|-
CASSLKGGETQYF
TGTGCCAGCAGCCTCAAGGGTGGAGAGACCCAGTACTTC
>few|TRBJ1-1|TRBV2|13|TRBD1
CATTGTLNTEAFF
TGTGCCACGACAGGGACCTTGAACACTGAAGCTTTCTTT
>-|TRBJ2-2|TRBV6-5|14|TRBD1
CASRGQGFTGELFF
TGTGCCAGCAGGGGACAGGGTTTCACCGGGGAGCTGTTTTTT
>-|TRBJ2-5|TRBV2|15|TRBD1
CASSDRGLGAETQYF
TGTGCCAGCAGTGACAGGGGGCTAGGAGCGGAGACCCAGTACTTC
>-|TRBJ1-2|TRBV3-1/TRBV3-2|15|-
CASSPDLPVSGGYTF
TGTGCCAGCAGCCCGGACCTCCCAGTGAGCGGTGGCTACACCTTC
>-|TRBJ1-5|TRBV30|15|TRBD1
CAWSHLDRGDQPQHF
TGTGCCTGGAGTCACTTGGACAGGGGCGATCAGCCCCAGCATTTT
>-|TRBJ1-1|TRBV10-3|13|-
CAIRGGGNTEAFF
TGTGCCATCCGCGGGGGCGGGAACACTGAAGCTTTCTTT
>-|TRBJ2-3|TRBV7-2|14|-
CASSSWVGPGSEYF
-
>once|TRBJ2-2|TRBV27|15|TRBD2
CASSPVVAGTGELFF
TGTGCCAGCAGTCCTGTGGTAGCGGGAACCGGGGAGCTGTTTTTT
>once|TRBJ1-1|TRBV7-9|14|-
CASSLGRGNTEAFF
TGTGCCAGCAGCTTAGGTAGGGGGAACACTGAAGCTTTCTTT